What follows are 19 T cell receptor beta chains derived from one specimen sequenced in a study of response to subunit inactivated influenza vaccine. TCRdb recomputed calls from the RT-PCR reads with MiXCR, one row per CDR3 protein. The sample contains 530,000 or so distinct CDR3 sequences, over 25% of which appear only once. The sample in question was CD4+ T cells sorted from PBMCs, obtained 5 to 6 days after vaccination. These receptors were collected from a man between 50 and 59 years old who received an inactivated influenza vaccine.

The CDR3, as DNA: TGTGCCAGCAGCTTAGTCGGGGCAAACACAGATACGCAGTATTTT. Translated: CASSLVGANTDTQYF. The genes are TRBV7-2 and TRBJ2-3, with D perhaps TRBD1 or TRBD2 (5 bases each). The length of the CDR3 is 15 residues. V was shortened by 1 base and J by 2 bases, with 10 bases between the two germline ends. Germline loops: CDR1 SGHTA, CDR2 FQGNSA.

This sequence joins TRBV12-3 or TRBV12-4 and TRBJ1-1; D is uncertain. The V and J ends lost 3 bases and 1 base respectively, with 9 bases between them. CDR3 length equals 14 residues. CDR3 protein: CASSFGVGNTEAFF. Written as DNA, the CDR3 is TGTGCCAGCAGTTTCGGGGTCGGGAACACTGAAGCTTTCTTT.

In DNA, the CDR3 is TGTGCCAGCAGTTTATCAGGGAAATATAGCAATCAGCCCCAGCATTTT. The encoded protein is CASSLSGKYSNQPQHF. The rearrangement links TRBV28 to TRBJ1-5; tentatively, D is TRBD1 (5 bases). Germline CDR1 and CDR2: MDHEN and SYDVKM. V dropped 1 base and J dropped 0 bases, with 10 bases sitting between them. The CDR3 sequence is 16 residues long.

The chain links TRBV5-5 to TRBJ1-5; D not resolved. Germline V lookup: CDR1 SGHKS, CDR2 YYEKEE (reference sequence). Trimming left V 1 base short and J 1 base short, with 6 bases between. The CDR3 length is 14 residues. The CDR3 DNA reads TGTGCCAGCAGCTTGTGGCTAAGCAATCAGCCCCAGCATTTT. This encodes CASSLWLSNQPQHF. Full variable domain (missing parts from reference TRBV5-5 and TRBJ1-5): DAGVTQSPTHLIKTRGQQVTLRCSPISGHKSVSWYQQVLGQGPQFIFQYYEKEERGRGNFPDRFSARQFPNYSSELNVNALLLGDSALYLCASSLWLSNQPQHFGDGTRLSIL.

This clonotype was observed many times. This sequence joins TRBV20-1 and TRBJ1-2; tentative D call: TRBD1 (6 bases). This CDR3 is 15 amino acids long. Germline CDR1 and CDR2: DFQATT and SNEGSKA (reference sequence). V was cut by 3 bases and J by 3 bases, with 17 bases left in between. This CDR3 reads CSASRTAYEDYGYTF. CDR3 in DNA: TGCAGTGCTAGTCGGACAGCCTACGAGGACTATGGCTACACCTTC.

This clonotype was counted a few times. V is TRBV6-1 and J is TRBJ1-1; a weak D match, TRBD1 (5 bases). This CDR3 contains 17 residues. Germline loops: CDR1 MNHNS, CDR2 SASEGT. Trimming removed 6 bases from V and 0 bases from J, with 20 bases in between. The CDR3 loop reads CASRRGRVTIMNTEAFF. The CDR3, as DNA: TGTGCCAGCAGACGCGGCAGGGTCACGATTATGAACACTGAAGCTTTCTTT.

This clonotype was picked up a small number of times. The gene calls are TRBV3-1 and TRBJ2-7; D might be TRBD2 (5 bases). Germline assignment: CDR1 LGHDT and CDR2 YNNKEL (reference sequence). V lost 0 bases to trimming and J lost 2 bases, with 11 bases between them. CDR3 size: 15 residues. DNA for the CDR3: TGTGCCAGCAGCCAAGATATGGCCGGGACCTACGAGCAGTACTTC. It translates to CASSQDMAGTYEQYF.

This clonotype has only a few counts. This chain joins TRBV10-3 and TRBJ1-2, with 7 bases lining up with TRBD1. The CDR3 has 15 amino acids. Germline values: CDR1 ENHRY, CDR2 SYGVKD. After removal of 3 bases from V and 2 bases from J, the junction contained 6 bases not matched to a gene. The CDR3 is CAISDLGQQNYGYTF. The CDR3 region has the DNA TGTGCCATCAGTGACCTGGGACAGCAGAACTATGGCTACACCTTC.

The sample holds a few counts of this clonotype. Written as DNA, the CDR3 is TGTGCCAGCAGTGAATATCTAGGTTCCGGGGAGCTGTTTTTT. Translation gives CASSEYLGSGELFF. The chain combines TRBV25-1 with TRBJ2-2, with D hard to call. Germline CDR1 is MGHDK and CDR2 is SYGVNS. The CDR3 totals 14 residues. V was clipped by 0 bases and J by 6 bases, with 8 bases between them.

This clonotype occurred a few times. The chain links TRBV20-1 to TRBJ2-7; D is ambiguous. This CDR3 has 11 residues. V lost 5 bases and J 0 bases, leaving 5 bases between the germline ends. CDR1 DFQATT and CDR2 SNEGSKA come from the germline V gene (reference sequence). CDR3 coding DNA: TGCAGTGCTTACGACTCCTACGAGCAGTACTTC. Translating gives CSAYDSYEQYF.

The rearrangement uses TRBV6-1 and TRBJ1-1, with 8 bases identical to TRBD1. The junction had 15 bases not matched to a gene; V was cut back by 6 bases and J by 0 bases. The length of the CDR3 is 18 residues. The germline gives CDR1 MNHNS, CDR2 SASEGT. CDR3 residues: CASRQVAGTGVLNTEAFF. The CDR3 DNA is TGTGCCAGCAGACAAGTCGCCGGGACAGGCGTCTTGAACACTGAAGCTTTCTTT.

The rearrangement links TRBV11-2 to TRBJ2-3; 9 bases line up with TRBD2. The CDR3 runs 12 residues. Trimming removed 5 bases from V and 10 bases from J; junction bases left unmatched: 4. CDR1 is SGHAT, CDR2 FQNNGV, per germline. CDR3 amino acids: CASSRTSGPQYF. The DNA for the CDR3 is TGTGCCAGCAGCCGTACTAGCGGGCCGCAGTATTTT.

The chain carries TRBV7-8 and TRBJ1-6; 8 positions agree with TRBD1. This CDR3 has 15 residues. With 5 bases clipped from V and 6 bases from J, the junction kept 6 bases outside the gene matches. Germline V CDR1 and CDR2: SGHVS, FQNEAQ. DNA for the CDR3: TGTGCCAGCAGCCAAGACAGGGGCGGTAATTCACCCCTCCACTTT. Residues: CASSQDRGGNSPLHF.

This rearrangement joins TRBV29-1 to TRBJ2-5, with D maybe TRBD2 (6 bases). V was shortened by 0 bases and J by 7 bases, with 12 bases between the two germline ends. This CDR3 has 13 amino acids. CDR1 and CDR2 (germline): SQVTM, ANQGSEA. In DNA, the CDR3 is TGCAGCGTTGAAGATGTTGTTAGCGGGACCCAGTACTTC. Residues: CSVEDVVSGTQYF.

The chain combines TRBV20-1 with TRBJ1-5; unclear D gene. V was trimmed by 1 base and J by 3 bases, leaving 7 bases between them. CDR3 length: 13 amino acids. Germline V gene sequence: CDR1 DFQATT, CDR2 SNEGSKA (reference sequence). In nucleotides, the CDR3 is TGCAGTGCTAGAGGGACGGCCAATCAGCCCCAGCATTTT. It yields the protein CSARGTANQPQHF.

The CDR3 region is CSARAQRRVADTQYF. The CDR3 nucleotides are TGCAGTGCTAGAGCCCAGAGGCGGGTCGCTGATACGCAGTATTTT. This chain joins TRBV20-1 and TRBJ2-3; D may be TRBD2 (5 bases). Germline lookup yields CDR1 DFQATT and CDR2 SNEGSKA (reference sequence). Trimming stripped 1 base from V and 6 bases from J, with 17 bases between. There are 15 residues in the CDR3.

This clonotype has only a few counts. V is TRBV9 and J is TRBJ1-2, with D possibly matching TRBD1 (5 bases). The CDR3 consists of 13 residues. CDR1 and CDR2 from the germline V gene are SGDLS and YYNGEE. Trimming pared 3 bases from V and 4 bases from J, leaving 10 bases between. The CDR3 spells CASSAGRGYGYTF. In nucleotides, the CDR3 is TGTGCCAGCAGCGCTGGGAGGGGCTATGGCTACACCTTC.

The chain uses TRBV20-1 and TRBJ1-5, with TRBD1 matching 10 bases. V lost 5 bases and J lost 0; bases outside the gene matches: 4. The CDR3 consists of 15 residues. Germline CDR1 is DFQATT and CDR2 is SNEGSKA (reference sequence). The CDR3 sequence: CSAGQGGDSNQPQHF. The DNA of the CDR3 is TGCAGTGCTGGACAGGGGGGGGATAGCAATCAGCCCCAGCATTTT.

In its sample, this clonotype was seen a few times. The CDR3 DNA follows: TGCAGTGCTAGGTTGAAACTGAACACTGAAGCTTTCTTT. Translating it yields CSARLKLNTEAFF. The chain has TRBV20-1 and TRBJ1-1; the D is unclear. The germline V gene has CDR1 DFQATT and CDR2 SNEGSKA (reference sequence). V lost 3 bases, J lost 0 bases, and 8 bases lay in between. The CDR3 is 13 residues long.